This TCR beta chain was sequenced for a study of spatial heterogeneity in lung cancer. As for the study in general: A unique TCR and UMI combination showed up more than ten times in raw reads, on average.

Time point defined: sample taken at primary tumor resection. Tumor, nontumor lung or frozen PBMC supplied whole RNA, sequenced without sorting. The donors were 65 to 85 patients with non-small cell lung cancer that was early-stage and untreated. CDR1 and CDR2 (germline): SGHTA, FQGNSA. The V and J ends lost 3 bases and 8 bases respectively, with 14 bases between them. The CDR3 has 14 residues. From the 5' RACE reads, TCRdb called clonotypes with MiXCR, one entry per CDR3 protein. The sample carries some 64,000 distinct CDR3 sequences, 7.5% to 9% recorded once. The V gene is TRBV7-2, the J gene TRBJ1-5, with a weak D call TRBD1 (6 bases). Sequenced here: PBMCs, sampled at surgery. This clonotype was sampled from a female donor with early-stage non-small cell lung cancer. In nucleotides, the CDR3 is TGTGCCAGCAGCTTCGACAGTAGGGGGGAGCCCCAGCATTTT. It yields the protein CASSFDSRGEPQHF.